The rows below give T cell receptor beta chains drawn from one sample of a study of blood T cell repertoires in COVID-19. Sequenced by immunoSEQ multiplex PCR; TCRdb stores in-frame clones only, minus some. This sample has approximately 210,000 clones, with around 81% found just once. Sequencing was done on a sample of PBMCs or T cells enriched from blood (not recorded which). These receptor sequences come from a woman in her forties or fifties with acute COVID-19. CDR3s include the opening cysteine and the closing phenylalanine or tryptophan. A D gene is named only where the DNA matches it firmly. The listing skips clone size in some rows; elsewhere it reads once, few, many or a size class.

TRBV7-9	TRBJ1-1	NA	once	TGTGCCAGCAGCTTAGTCAGTGGCACTGAAGCTTTCTTT	CASSLVSGTEAFF
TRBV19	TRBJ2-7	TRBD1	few	TGTGCCAGTAGAATAAAAGGGGGACAGGGGGTCTACGAGCAGTACTTC	CASRIKGGQGVYEQYF
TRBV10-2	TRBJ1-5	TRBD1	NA	TGCGCCAGCAGTGGACAGGGGGCTCAGCCCCAGCATTTT	CASSGQGAQPQHF
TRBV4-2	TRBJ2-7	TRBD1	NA	TGTGCCAGCAGCCAGAGGACAGGAACCTACGAGCAGTACTTC	CASSQRTGTYEQYF
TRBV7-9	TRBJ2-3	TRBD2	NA	TGTGCCAGCAGCTTCGGACTAGCGGGGCGAGATACGCAGTATTTT	CASSFGLAGRDTQYF
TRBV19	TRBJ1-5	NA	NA	TGTGCCAGTAACGACATTACCAATCAGCCCCAGCATTTT	CASNDITNQPQHF
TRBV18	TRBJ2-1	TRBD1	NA	TGTGCCAGCTCACAACAGGGGACCAGCTCCTACAATGAGCAGTTCTTC	CASSQQGTSSYNEQFF
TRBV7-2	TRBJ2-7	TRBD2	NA	TGTGCCAGCAGCGGCCGCGGGGGGGCGGCCTACGAGCAGTACTTC	CASSGRGGAAYEQYF
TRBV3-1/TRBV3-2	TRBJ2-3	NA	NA	TGTGCCAGCAGCCAAGGCAGGGCGGCAGATACGCAGTATTTT	CASSQGRAADTQYF
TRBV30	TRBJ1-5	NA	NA	TGTGTCTGGAGCACCGTCGGGGGTGGCAATCAGCCCCAGCATTTT	CVWSTVGGGNQPQHF
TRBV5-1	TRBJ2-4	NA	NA	TGCGCCAGCAGCTTGACGGGAACCGGAAACATTCAGTACTTC	CASSLTGTGNIQYF
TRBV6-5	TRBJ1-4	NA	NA	TGTGCCAGCAGCCTCACAGTATCTAATGAAAAACTGTTTTTT	CASSLTVSNEKLFF
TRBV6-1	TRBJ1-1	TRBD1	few	TGTGCCAGCAGTGAAGGACCCGGGACAGGGTCTGGAGCTTTCTTT	CASSEGPGTGSGAFF
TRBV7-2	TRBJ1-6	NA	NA	TGTGCCAGCAGCTTAATCGGCAGGGGAAATTCACCCCTCCACTTT	CASSLIGRGNSPLHF
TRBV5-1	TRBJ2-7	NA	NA	TGCGCCAGCAGCTTGGCGGGGGGCGCGGGTTACGAGCAGTACTTC	CASSLAGGAGYEQYF
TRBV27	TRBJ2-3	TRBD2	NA	TGTGCCAGCAGTTTATATAGTAGCGGGGGGGATCGGGATACGCAGTATTTT	CASSLYSSGGDRDTQYF
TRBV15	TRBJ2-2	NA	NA	TGTGCCACCAGCGTGCTGGACACCTCGAACACCGGGGAGCTGTTTTTT	CATSVLDTSNTGELFF
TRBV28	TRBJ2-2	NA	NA	TGTGCCAGCAGTTTGATGGGTGCCGGAGCCGGGGAGCTGTTTTTT	CASSLMGAGAGELFF
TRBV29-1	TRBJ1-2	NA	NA	TGCAGCGTTGAATTTACAGGGACCCTGTATGGCTACACCTTC	CSVEFTGTLYGYTF
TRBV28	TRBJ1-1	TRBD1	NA	TGTGCCAGCAAGGGACAGGGAGGAGAAGCTTTCTTT	CASKGQGGEAFF
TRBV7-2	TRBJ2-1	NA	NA	TGTGCCAGCCGCTCTAGAACTAGCTCCAATGAGCAGTTCTTC	CASRSRTSSNEQFF
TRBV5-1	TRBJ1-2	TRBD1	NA	TGCGCCAGCAGCTTACCCGGGACAGGGGGCCTTGTCTATGGCTACACCTTC	CASSLPGTGGLVYGYTF
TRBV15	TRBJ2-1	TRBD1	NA	TGTGCCACCAGCAGCCTAGGACAGGCGTCTACCTACAATGAGCAGTTCTTC	CATSSLGQASTYNEQFF
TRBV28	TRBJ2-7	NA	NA	TGTGCCAGCAGTCTTCTCTACGAGCAGTACTTC	CASSLLYEQYF
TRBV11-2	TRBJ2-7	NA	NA	TGTGCCAGCAGCGTCGACAGTGTGAGCTCCTACGAGCAGTACTTC	CASSVDSVSSYEQYF
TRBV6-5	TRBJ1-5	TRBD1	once	TGTGCCAGCAGCCAACGCGGACAGGGCAATCAGCCCCAGCATTTT	CASSQRGQGNQPQHF
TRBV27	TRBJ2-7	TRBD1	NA	TGTGCCAGCAGTTTATGGGGGACAGGCTACGAGCAGTACTTC	CASSLWGTGYEQYF
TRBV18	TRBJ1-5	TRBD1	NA	TGTGCCAGCTCACAGGGACAGAGCTACAATCAGCCCCAGCATTTT	CASSQGQSYNQPQHF
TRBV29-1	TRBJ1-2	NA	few	TGCAGCGTTGAGACCGGGTCAGCCGGAAGAAACTACACCTTC	CSVETGSAGRNYTF
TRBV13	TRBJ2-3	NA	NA	TGTGCCAGCAGCTTTCAGGGCTCAGATACGCAGTATTTT	CASSFQGSDTQYF
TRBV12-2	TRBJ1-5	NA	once	TGTGCAAGTCGTACCCAGGGGGCTATGGGAAATCAGCCCCAGCATTTT	CASRTQGAMGNQPQHF
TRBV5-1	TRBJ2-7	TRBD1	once	TGCGCCAGCAGCTCGAACAGGGGATTGGGGTACGAGCAGTACTTC	CASSSNRGLGYEQYF
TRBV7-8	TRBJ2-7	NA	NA	TGTGCCAGCAGCCAGACAGGAGGTTACGAGCAGTACTTC	CASSQTGGYEQYF
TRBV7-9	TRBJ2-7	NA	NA	TGTGCCAGCAGCGGTCTAGCACAATCCTACGAGCAGTACTTC	CASSGLAQSYEQYF
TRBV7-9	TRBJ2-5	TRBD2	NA	TGTGCCAGCAGCTTAGGTAGCGGGGGGAGCGAGACCCAGTACTTC	CASSLGSGGSETQYF
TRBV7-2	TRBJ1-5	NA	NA	TGTGCCAGCAGCTTAGCGGGGCCGGTCAATCAGCCCCAGCATTTT	CASSLAGPVNQPQHF
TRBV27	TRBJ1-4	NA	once	TGTGCCAGCAGTTTATCGCGGGCAGCTAATGAAAAACTGTTTTTT	CASSLSRAANEKLFF